The clone carrying this T cell receptor (beta chain) was observed a few times. Its antigen is not identified. The CDR3 loop spans 13 amino acids. Trimming took 1 base from V and 10 from J, leaving 13 bases between them. The germline CDR1 and CDR2 sequences are SGHVS and FNYEAQ. TCRdb independently ran MiXCR on the 5' RACE reads; one entry per CDR3 protein. Found here are 150,000 to 200,000 distinct CDR3 sequences, approximately 11% of them singletons; the top ten hold approximately 34%. The data derive from a study of T cells after yellow fever vaccination. Study details: Some fractions had low cell numbers, and these were prepared with SMART-Seq v4 Ultra Low Input.

Study conclusions and caveats: A minor fraction of clonotypes spanned both CD4 and CD8 compartments. Post-booster repertoires again held most primary-vaccination clones (roughly 95% CD4, 80% to 90% CD8). Faster peaking, at day 5 versus 15, marked a secondary response that was weaker.

The sequence was collected from a man aged 18 to 30 who received the YFV17D yellow fever vaccine. This rearrangement joins TRBV7-6 to TRBJ1-1; no reliable D call. The sequenced sample was CD8+ T cells sorted from PBMCs, obtained 15 days after the yellow fever booster vaccination. Written as DNA, the CDR3 is TGTGCCAGCAGCTTAGGTACAAGGGTGGGAGCTTTCTTT. This gives the protein CASSLGTRVGAFF.